This T cell receptor (beta chain) was captured in a study of blood T cell repertoires in COVID-19. For the study at large: The United States, Italy and Spain supplied acute and convalescent COVID-19 samples.

Seattle enrolled patients during active infection and tracked them longitudinally. Unmatched junction bases numbered 4, after V lost 3 bases and J lost 0 bases. Germline CDR1 reads SQVTM; CDR2 reads ANQGSEA. The CDR3 length is 17 residues. The data were produced by immunoSEQ multiplex PCR, yet TCRdb's version contains in-frame clones alone and is incomplete. The sample lists tens of thousands of clones, under 85% occurring once. The TCR was taken from a man between 50 and 59 years old with COVID-19, enrolled during active disease. The specimen sequenced was peripheral blood. The V gene is TRBV29-1, the J gene TRBJ2-2, with TRBD2 identical over 13 bases. For the CDR3, the DNA is TGCAGCGTTGATGTTACTAGCGGGAGGGCGAACACCGGGGAGCTGTTTTTT. It translates to CSVDVTSGRANTGELFF.